These T cell receptor beta chains were read from a single sample in a study of blood T cell repertoires in COVID-19. TCRdb's copy holds only in-frame clones and misses some; the assay was immunoSEQ multiplex PCR. The sample consists of some 270,000 clones, around 89% of them appearing once. Sequencing input: peripheral blood. The receptor source for this set is a man aged 25-45 years with acute or convalescent COVID-19. The CDR3 runs from the conserved cysteine through the conserved F or W. The D gene is left open where the match is weak. Clone size appears in some rows only: once, few, many, or a class for an expanded clone.

.,TRBD2,TRBJ2-1,TRBV9,TGTGCCAGCAGCGTACTCGTGGGACTAGCGGGAAGGTACAATGAGCAGTTCTTC,CASSVLVGLAGRYNEQFF
.,TRBD2,TRBJ2-1,TRBV5-1,TGCGCCAGCAGCCCGGTTAGCGGGGGGAAGTACAATGAGCAGTTCTTC,CASSPVSGGKYNEQFF
.,.,TRBJ1-1,TRBV18,TGTGCCAGCTCACGAGAAGAGAACACTGAAGCTTTCTTT,CASSREENTEAFF
.,.,TRBJ1-5,TRBV12-3/TRBV12-4,TGTGCCAGCAGCCCCAGGGAGGAGCAGCCCCAGCATTTT,CASSPREEQPQHF
.,.,TRBJ2-7,TRBV9,TGTGCCAGCAGCGTCTCAGAGACTGACGAGCAGTACTTC,CASSVSETDEQYF
.,.,TRBJ2-7,TRBV4-2,TGTGCCAGCAGCCAAGAGGGGGGGGCGTACTACGAGCAGTACTTC,CASSQEGGAYYEQYF
.,.,TRBJ2-1,TRBV2,TGTGCCAGCAGTTTTTCAGGGGACGGTAATGAGCAGTTCTTC,CASSFSGDGNEQFF
.,.,TRBJ2-3,TRBV10-3,TGTGCCATCAGTGACCCAGGGAGGAGCACAGATACGCAGTATTTT,CAISDPGRSTDTQYF
once,.,TRBJ1-2,TRBV4-1,TGCGCCAGCAGTCGACTCAGGGGTATACGGTATGGCTACACCTTC,CASSRLRGIRYGYTF
.,TRBD1,TRBJ1-1,TRBV13,TGTGCCAGCAGCTTGGGGACAGTCAACACTGAAGCTTTCTTT,CASSLGTVNTEAFF
.,.,TRBJ2-2,TRBV28,TGTGCCAGCAGTTTACCTAACAGCGGGGAGCTGTTTTTT,CASSLPNSGELFF
.,TRBD1,TRBJ1-1,TRBV7-8,TGTGCCAGCAGCTTCAACCGGGACAGTGAAGCTTTCTTT,CASSFNRDSEAFF
few,.,TRBJ1-5,TRBV30,TGTGCCTGGAGTTTCGGACTTTATCAGCCCCAGCATTTT,CAWSFGLYQPQHF
.,TRBD2,TRBJ2-7,TRBV27,TGTGCCAGCAGTTTAGCGGGAGGTGGCTCCTACGAGCAGTACTTC,CASSLAGGGSYEQYF
.,.,TRBJ2-1,TRBV21-1,TGTGCCAGCAGCAAAGTTATAGAAGGGGACAGAAAATACAATGAGCAGTTCTTC,CASSKVIEGDRKYNEQFF
.,.,TRBJ2-1,TRBV28,TGTGCCAGCAGTCCGACGCCATACAGGAATGAGCAGTTCTTC,CASSPTPYRNEQFF
.,TRBD2,TRBJ2-7,TRBV28,TGTGCCAGCAGAAGACTAGCGGGAGGCTCCGCCTACGAGCAGTACTTC,CASRRLAGGSAYEQYF
.,.,TRBJ2-7,TRBV6-1,TGTGCCAGCAGTGACGAGCGGGTTTCGACGCAGTACTTC,CASSDERVSTQYF
.,.,TRBJ2-1,TRBV30,TGTGCCTGGAGTCGCAGGCCCTGGGAGCAGTTCTTC,CAWSRRPWEQFF
.,.,TRBJ2-1,TRBV5-1,TGCGCCAGCAGCTTGGGACAGTTATACAATGAGCAGTTCTTC,CASSLGQLYNEQFF
.,TRBD1,TRBJ2-7,TRBV27,TGTGCCAGCAGACGACAGGGAGCCTACGAGCAGTACTTC,CASRRQGAYEQYF
.,TRBD1,TRBJ1-6,TRBV28,TGTGCCACAGGGACAGGGGTCGTCCGTTCACCCCTCCACTTT,CATGTGVVRSPLHF
.,TRBD1,TRBJ1-5,TRBV28,TGTGCCAGCAGTCAGGGACAGTCCCACCAGCCCCAGCATTTT,CASSQGQSHQPQHF
.,.,TRBJ1-2,TRBV6-5,TGTGCCAGCGGGAGGGAAGTCTTGGACTATGGCTACACCTTC,CASGREVLDYGYTF
.,TRBD2,TRBJ2-5,TRBV7-2,TGTGCCAGCAGCGGGGGGGTTTCCGGGAGATCAGAGACCCAGTACTTC,CASSGGVSGRSETQYF
.,.,TRBJ2-5,TRBV21-1,TGTGCCAGCAGCAATCCCTATGTCGCACTAGCGGAAGAGACCCAGTACTTC,CASSNPYVALAEETQYF
.,TRBD1,TRBJ2-2,TRBV28,TGTGCCAGCAGATTACCGGACAGGTCGTTCGATACCGGGGAGCTGTTTTTT,CASRLPDRSFDTGELFF
.,TRBD2,TRBJ2-3,TRBV5-1,TGCGCCAGCAGCTTCGGGAGGGATACAGATACGCAGTATTTT,CASSFGRDTDTQYF
.,.,TRBJ2-3,TRBV6-5,TGTGCCAGCAGTTACCGAGTGGGCACAGATACGCAGTATTTT,CASSYRVGTDTQYF
.,.,TRBJ1-1,TRBV7-9,TGTGCCAGCAGCTCACCGGGACTTCTGAACACTGAAGCTTTCTTT,CASSSPGLLNTEAFF
once,TRBD1,TRBJ1-5,TRBV10-3,TGTGCCATCAGTGCGGGGACAGGAGATCAGCCCCAGCATTTT,CAISAGTGDQPQHF